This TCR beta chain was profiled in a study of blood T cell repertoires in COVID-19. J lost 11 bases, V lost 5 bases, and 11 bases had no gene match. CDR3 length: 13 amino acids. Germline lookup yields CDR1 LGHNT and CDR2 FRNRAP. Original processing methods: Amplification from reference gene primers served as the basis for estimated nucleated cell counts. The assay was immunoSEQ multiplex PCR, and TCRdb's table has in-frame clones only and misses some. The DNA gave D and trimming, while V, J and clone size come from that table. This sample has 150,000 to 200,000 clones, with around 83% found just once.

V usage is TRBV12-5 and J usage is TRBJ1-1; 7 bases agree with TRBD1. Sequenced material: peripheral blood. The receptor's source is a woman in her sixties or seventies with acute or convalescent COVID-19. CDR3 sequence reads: CASGRQLTGPAFF. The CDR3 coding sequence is TGTGCTAGTGGTCGACAATTGACAGGGCCCGCTTTCTTT.